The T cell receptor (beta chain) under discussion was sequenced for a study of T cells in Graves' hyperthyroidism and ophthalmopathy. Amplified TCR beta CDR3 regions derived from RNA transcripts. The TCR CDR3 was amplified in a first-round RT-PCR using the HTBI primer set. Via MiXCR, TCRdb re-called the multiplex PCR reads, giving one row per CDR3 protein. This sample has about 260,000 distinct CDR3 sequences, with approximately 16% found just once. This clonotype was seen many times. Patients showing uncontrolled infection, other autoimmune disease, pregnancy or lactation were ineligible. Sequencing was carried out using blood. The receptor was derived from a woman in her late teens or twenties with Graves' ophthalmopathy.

The CDR3 protein is CASSLLGGNQPQHF. CDR3 nucleotide sequence: TGTGCCAGCAGTTTGCTAGGGGGGAATCAGCCCCAGCATTTT. This chain uses TRBV27 with TRBJ1-5, with D perhaps matching TRBD1 (6 bases). The germline CDR1 and CDR2 sequences are MNHEY and SMNVEV (reference sequence). The CDR3 loop spans 14 amino acids. V shed 3 bases and J shed 4 bases, with 10 bases lying between them.